This paragraph covers one T cell receptor beta chain sequence. The target antigen is unknown. These data are taken from a study of cytomegalovirus exposure and HLA in healthy donors. Whole-study findings and limits: When analyzed later, the rates of TCR association showed variation by HLA locus, with DRB1 the most and HLA-C the fewest.

V lost 4 bases, J lost 5 bases, and 33 bases lay in between. The CDR3 covers 20 residues. Germline CDR1 reads SGDLS; CDR2 reads YYNGEE. Primers for the PCR totalled 60 Vbeta and 13 Jbeta. In the original processing: Counted up in a later analysis, unique TCR beta chains came to 60 million to 95 million, with 9.5 million to 13 million shared. Produced via immunoSEQ multiplex PCR; TCRdb's table is partial and in-frame only. The V and J calls and the clone size are those of that table, but D and trimming were determined from the DNA. Seen here are some 140,000 clones, roughly four fifths observed once, and the top ten hold roughly 2%.

The clonotype comes from a man between 25 and 39 years old in good health and CMV-seronegative. The source material was PBMCs. The chain uses TRBV9 and TRBJ1-2, with D perhaps matching TRBD1 (6 bases). The DNA of the CDR3 is TGTGCCAGCAGCACCCGTAAAGACGGATTCGGCGCGGGGGCCTTATATGGCTACACCTTC. Translation gives CASSTRKDGFGAGALYGYTF.